Here is one T cell receptor (beta chain) with its context. This record comes from a study of identical twins. Losses at the gene ends were 5 bases for V and 9 bases for J; bases not matched to a gene: 11. CDR3 length equals 15 residues. CDR1 and CDR2 (germline): SGHRS, YFSETQ. TCRdb re-called the 5' RACE reads with MiXCR, one entry per CDR3 protein. The profile covers 470,000 or so distinct CDR3 sequences, with more than 20% appearing a single time and 2.9% taken by the ten largest. These data are also associated with another study on T cells expressing NK-cell markers. Turning to that study: Uncertainty persisted over the HCMV specificity of expanded NKG2C+ T cell clones.

This chain uses TRBV5-1 with TRBJ2-1, with TRBD2 identical over 10 bases. This receptor was identified in a woman under 30 in good health. Sample: CD4+ T cells sorted from blood. This CDR3 reads CASSLESSGRGEQFF. In DNA form, the CDR3 reads TGCGCCAGCAGTTTAGAGTCTAGCGGGAGAGGTGAGCAGTTCTTC.